A selection of T cell receptor beta chains follows, all from one sample in a study of blood T cell repertoires in COVID-19. Libraries were prepared by immunoSEQ multiplex PCR; TCRdb keeps only in-frame clonotypes and omits some of them. The sample carries 290,000 or so clones, 70% to 90% recorded once. The sequenced material came from peripheral blood. Receptors were obtained from a man aged 70-80 years with acute or convalescent COVID-19. CDR3s include the opening cysteine and the closing phenylalanine or tryptophan. The D gene is left open where the match is weak. The size of a clone is reported for some rows only, either as once, few or many, or as a class for expanded clones.

j_gene: TRBJ2-1; d_gene: TRBD1; v_gene: TRBV4-2; abundance: NA; len: 14; CDR3nt: TGTGCCAGCAGCCGAGGGGGCGAGTACAATGAGCAGTTCTTC; CDR3aa: CASSRGGEYNEQFF
j_gene: TRBJ1-2; d_gene: TRBD1; v_gene: TRBV4-3; abundance: NA; len: 16; CDR3nt: TGCGCCAGCAGCCTATCCGGGACAGGGTATGACTATGGCTACACCTTC; CDR3aa: CASSLSGTGYDYGYTF
j_gene: TRBJ2-1; d_gene: NA; v_gene: TRBV3-1/TRBV3-2; abundance: NA; len: 12; CDR3nt: TGTGCCAGCTATGGTCGGGGTAATGAGCAGTTCTTC; CDR3aa: CASYGRGNEQFF
j_gene: TRBJ2-3; d_gene: NA; v_gene: TRBV4-3; abundance: NA; len: 16; CDR3nt: TGCGCCAGCAGCCAGTGGGGGGAGCTTCGCCCAGATACGCAGTATTTT; CDR3aa: CASSQWGELRPDTQYF
j_gene: TRBJ1-4; d_gene: TRBD1; v_gene: TRBV30; abundance: once; len: 16; CDR3nt: TGTGCCTGGAGGCCCGGCAGGGGGTCAACTAATGAAAAACTGTTTTTT; CDR3aa: CAWRPGRGSTNEKLFF
j_gene: TRBJ1-5; d_gene: TRBD1; v_gene: TRBV19; abundance: NA; len: 17; CDR3nt: TGTGCCAGTAGTAGACAGGGGGTTACGTATAGCAATCAGCCCCAGCATTTT; CDR3aa: CASSRQGVTYSNQPQHF
j_gene: TRBJ1-4; d_gene: NA; v_gene: TRBV5-1; abundance: NA; len: 14; CDR3nt: TGCGCCAGCAGAGCAGGGTCGGATAATGAAAAACTGTTTTTT; CDR3aa: CASRAGSDNEKLFF
j_gene: TRBJ1-1; d_gene: NA; v_gene: TRBV24-1; abundance: NA; len: 14; CDR3nt: TGTGCCACCAGTGGCTCGGGAAAAGACACTGAAGCTTTCTTT; CDR3aa: CATSGSGKDTEAFF
j_gene: TRBJ2-7; d_gene: NA; v_gene: TRBV4-2; abundance: NA; len: 13; CDR3nt: TGTGCCAGCAGCCAAGGGGGGCCCAGAGAGCAGTACTTC; CDR3aa: CASSQGGPREQYF
j_gene: TRBJ2-3; d_gene: TRBD1; v_gene: TRBV5-1; abundance: NA; len: 16; CDR3nt: TGCGCCAGCAGCTTGGCAGGGACAGGGGTTCGAAATACGCAGTATTTT; CDR3aa: CASSLAGTGVRNTQYF
j_gene: TRBJ2-5; d_gene: TRBD2; v_gene: TRBV7-8; abundance: NA; len: 17; CDR3nt: TGTGCCAGCAGCTTACCTTCAGGACTAGCGGGAGAATGGACCCAGTACTTC; CDR3aa: CASSLPSGLAGEWTQYF
j_gene: TRBJ2-2; d_gene: NA; v_gene: TRBV19; abundance: NA; len: 13; CDR3nt: TGTGCCAGTAGTCCGGGGGGCGTCGGGGAGCTGTTTTTT; CDR3aa: CASSPGGVGELFF
j_gene: TRBJ2-2; d_gene: TRBD2; v_gene: TRBV5-1; abundance: NA; len: 16; CDR3nt: TGCGCCAGCAGCCAGGGACTAGCGGGAGGCACCGGGGAGCTGTTTTTT; CDR3aa: CASSQGLAGGTGELFF
j_gene: TRBJ2-1; d_gene: NA; v_gene: TRBV2; abundance: NA; len: 14; CDR3nt: TGTGCCAGCAGCCGGAGGGCAGCCTACAATGAGCAGTTCTTC; CDR3aa: CASSRRAAYNEQFF
j_gene: TRBJ2-7; d_gene: NA; v_gene: TRBV6-2/TRBV6-3; abundance: NA; len: 16; CDR3nt: TGTGCCAGCAGTTACTCTGCAGCTAGTTCGACCTACGAGCAGTACTTC; CDR3aa: CASSYSAASSTYEQYF